This T cell receptor beta chain was found in a study of human T cells and chemical hapten exposure. Turning to the study itself: Patients received weekly diphenylcyclopropenone doses to the scalp throughout the roughly 22-week study.

Germline V CDR1 and CDR2: SGHDT, YYEEEE. V shed 1 base, J shed 9 bases, and the junction held 12 bases outside the gene matches. This CDR3 spans 17 amino acids. Time point meaning: patch test 1, 2 weeks after DPC sensitization. Treatment specified: therapeutic diphenylcyclopropenone sensitization with weekly scalp DPC. At patch-test visits, sampling came before the patch test. This clonotype was counted at least ten times. The library tagged each cDNA molecule with unique molecular identifiers. TCRdb reprocessed the RACE reads via MiXCR and lists one record per CDR3 protein. The data contain 300,000 to 350,000 distinct CDR3 sequences, 6% to 8.5% of them singletons.

This sample comprised whole blood, obtained in connection with sensitization to the hapten diphenylcyclopropenone (DPC). This receptor was identified in a woman under 30 with alopecia areata. Some clones in this sample may be carry-over from other donors' samples. The chain couples TRBV5-6 to TRBJ1-6, with 8 bases that match TRBD1. CDR3 sequence reads: CASSLKSGGRQSSPLHF. The CDR3 DNA sequence: TGTGCCAGCAGCTTGAAATCAGGGGGCAGGCAGAGTTCACCCCTCCACTTT.